Below are 14 T cell receptor beta chains sequenced from a single sample in a study of chemoradiotherapy in HPV16-positive cancers (dated by TCRdb to the early 2020s). Libraries were built with the immunoSEQ multiplex PCR assay. TCRdb re-hosts the immuneACCESS table, in-frame sequences only. Its copies lack some clones; in the studies checked, an unresolved V gene accounts for under half of them, and the cause for the rest is not known. The sample table records over 6,500 clones; about 64% of these occur just once. The top ten hold roughly 4.6% of the sample. The specimen comprised tumor tissue, sampled from a patient who underwent chemoradiotherapy. The receptor source for this set is a human donor with HPV-associated anogenital cancer.

The J gene is TRBJ1-2, the V gene TRBV4-3; a weak D match, TRBD1 (6 bases). Germline V gives CDR1 LGHNA, CDR2 YSLEER. The CDR3 is 15 residues long. V was cut by 0 bases and J by 4 bases, with 12 bases left in between. DNA of the CDR3: TGCGCCAGCAGCCAAGACCCCGCGGGGGCCTATGGCTACACCTTC. This codes for CASSQDPAGAYGYTF.

The sample holds a few counts of this clone. This chain uses TRBV19 with TRBJ1-2; D is undetermined. The CDR3 sequence is 19 residues long. CDR1 LNHDA and CDR2 SQIVND come from the germline V gene (reference sequence). The V gene lost 2 bases and the J gene lost 1 base, with 23 bases spanning the gap. The CDR3 nucleotides are TGTGCCAGTAGTATACTCGGCTGGGGTAGGGCTGTAGGTAACTATGGCTACACCTTC. It specifies CASSILGWGRAVGNYGYTF.

V is TRBV5-4 and J is TRBJ1-2; D is perhaps TRBD1 (6 bases). There are 14 residues in the CDR3. Trimming stripped 4 bases from V and 2 bases from J, with 12 bases between. Germline V gene sequence: CDR1 SGHNT, CDR2 YYREEE (reference sequence). CDR3 DNA sequence: TGTGCCAGCAGCGTCGACAGGTACAACTATGGCTACACCTTC. It translates to CASSVDRYNYGYTF.

The chain carries TRBV19 and TRBJ1-5; 7 bases line up with TRBD1. V shed 5 bases, J shed 5 bases, and the junction held 12 bases outside the gene matches. Germline CDR1 is LNHDA and CDR2 is SQIVND (reference sequence). The CDR3 loop spans 16 amino acids. CDR3 in DNA: TGTGCCAGTAGTCCTTTCGAGGGGGCGCTGTATCAGCCCCAGCATTTT. Amino acid sequence: CASSPFEGALYQPQHF.

V usage is TRBV11-2 and J usage is TRBJ1-1; 7 bases align to TRBD1. The V and J ends lost 4 bases and 0 bases, in that order; junction bases with no gene match: 14. The CDR3 covers 18 residues. Germline CDR1 reads SGHAT; CDR2 reads FQNNGV. In nucleotides, the CDR3 is TGTGCCAGCAGCTCCCTATACAGACTCGGACAGGTGAACACTGAAGCTTTCTTT. Translating gives CASSSLYRLGQVNTEAFF. Together with reference TRBV11-2 and TRBJ1-1, the CDR3 gives the full variable domain: EAGVAQSPRYKIIEKRQSVAFWCNPISGHATLYWYQQILGQGPKLLIQFQNNGVVDDSQLPKDRFSAERLKGVDSTLKIQPAKLEDSAVYLCASSSLYRLGQVNTEAFFGQGTRLTVV.

V gene TRBV7-2 combines with J gene TRBJ1-2, with D tentatively TRBD1 (6 bases). V lost 7 bases to trimming and J lost 8 bases, with 14 bases between them. The length of the CDR3 is 12 residues. Per the germline V gene, CDR1 is SGHTA and CDR2 is FQGNSA. Written as DNA, the CDR3 is TGTGCCAGCACGATACAGGGAGGAGGCTACACCTTC. As protein: CASTIQGGGYTF.

This chain links TRBV7-7 with TRBJ2-3; no reliable D call. V was trimmed by 3 bases and J by 2 bases, leaving 12 bases between them. The CDR3 totals 15 residues. The germline CDR1 and CDR2 sequences are SSHAT and FNYEAQ (reference sequence). This CDR3 is CASSFVPGPTDTQYF. CDR3 in DNA: TGTGCCAGCAGCTTCGTTCCTGGCCCCACAGATACGCAGTATTTT.

This clone has a handful of counts. This chain connects TRBV7-9 to TRBJ1-5; a possible D gene is TRBD1 (5 bases). The CDR3 extends over 15 amino acids. In germline, CDR1 is SEHNR, CDR2 FQNEAQ (reference sequence). The ends were cut back, 1 base at V and 2 bases at J, with 9 bases in the middle. This CDR3 reads CASSLDTGGNQPQHF. Written as DNA, the CDR3 is TGTGCCAGCAGCTTAGACACAGGAGGCAATCAGCCCCAGCATTTT.

The genes are TRBV7-9 and TRBJ2-3, with TRBD1 matching over 7 bases. Germline lookup yields CDR1 SEHNR and CDR2 FQNEAQ (reference sequence). This CDR3 spans 15 amino acids. V lost 2 bases and J lost 1; bases outside the gene matches: 3. The CDR3, as DNA: TGTGCCAGCAGCTTAACAGGGGACCGCACAGATACGCAGTATTTT. Protein product: CASSLTGDRTDTQYF.

This clone was seen more than once but under ten times. This chain links TRBV5-6 with TRBJ1-6; TRBD1 is a possible D gene (5 bases). Germline V gene sequence: CDR1 SGHDT, CDR2 YYEEEE. This CDR3 has 15 amino acids. V lost 1 base and J 8 bases, leaving 13 bases between the germline ends. CDR3 DNA sequence: TGTGCCAGCAGCTTGCGGGGGACTAAGGATTCACCCCTCCACTTT. This sequence encodes CASSLRGTKDSPLHF.

V usage is TRBV28 and J usage is TRBJ1-2; TRBD1 is a possible D gene (5 bases). Trimming shortened V by 5 bases and J by 5 bases, and 21 bases separated the two germline ends. Germline CDR1 and CDR2: MDHEN and SYDVKM. The CDR3 totals 16 residues. DNA for the CDR3: TGTGCCAGCAGTGTGGCACAGATCAGGGCCTGGTATGGCTACACCTTC. Protein sequence: CASSVAQIRAWYGYTF.

This clone was picked up a small number of times. The genes are TRBV2 and TRBJ2-7; D uncertain. V shed 3 bases and J shed 4 bases, with 4 bases lying between them. The CDR3 totals 11 residues. CDR1 SNHLY and CDR2 FYNNEI come from the germline V gene. The CDR3, as DNA: TGTGCCAGCAGTGAGCGGTACGAGCAGTACTTC. It specifies CASSERYEQYF. Full variable domain (remainder filled in from reference TRBV2 and TRBJ2-7): EPEVTQTPSHQVTQMGQEVILRCVPISNHLYFYWYRQILGQKVEFLVSFYNNEISEKSEIFDDQFSVERPDGSNFTLKIRSTKLEDSAMYFCASSERYEQYFGPGTRLTVT.

The chain has TRBV7-9 and TRBJ2-7; D is perhaps TRBD2 (5 bases). V gave up 0 bases and J gave up 5 bases, with 8 bases separating them. The CDR3 extends over 13 amino acids. CDR1 SEHNR and CDR2 FQNEAQ come from the germline V gene (reference sequence). The CDR3 DNA is TGTGCCAGCAGCTTAGCACCGAGGGACGAGCAGTACTTC. Protein product: CASSLAPRDEQYF.

For this clone: This CDR3 is also generated by other DNA sequences in the sample. The chain combines TRBV7-2 with TRBJ2-7; D perhaps matches TRBD1 (5 bases). Germline CDR1 and CDR2: SGHTA and FQGNSA. The CDR3 runs to 14 residues. V was cut by 1 base and J by 4 bases, with 11 bases left in between. The CDR3: CASSLGPSGYEQYF. The CDR3 DNA is TGTGCCAGCAGCTTAGGCCCCTCAGGGTACGAGCAGTACTTC. Looking up the rest from reference TRBV7-2 and TRBJ2-7 gives the full variable domain: GAGVSQSPSNKVTEKGKDVELRCDPISGHTALYWYRQSLGQGLEFLIYFQGNSAPDKSGLPSDRFSAERTGGSVSTLTIQRTQQEDSAVYLCASSLGPSGYEQYFGPGTRLTVT.